The 13 T cell receptor beta chains below all came from one sample that was sequenced in a study of response to subunit inactivated influenza vaccine. TCRdb redid the calling of the RT-PCR reads with MiXCR, one entry per CDR3 protein. This table holds a few hundred thousand distinct CDR3 sequences, 14% found once. The sample consisted of PBMCs from blood, taken 11 to 12 days after vaccination. These receptors all stem from a man aged 45-65 years who received an inactivated influenza vaccine.

This clonotype was detected only a few times. The CDR3 reads CASSSSAIKREGYGYTF. The CDR3 DNA reads as TGTGCCAGCAGCTCTTCCGCAATTAAAAGAGAGGGCTATGGCTACACCTTC. The rearrangement uses TRBV7-2 and TRBJ1-2, with unresolved D. Trimming took 4 bases from V and 4 from J, leaving 22 bases between them. The CDR3 length is 17 residues. CDR1 and CDR2 (germline): SGHTA, FQGNSA.

This sequence joins TRBV28 and TRBJ2-3; no definite D call. The germline gives CDR1 MDHEN, CDR2 SYDVKM. The CDR3 has 15 amino acids. V was clipped by 6 bases and J by 1 base, with 14 bases between them. CDR3 in amino acids: CASSTREDGTDTQYF. The CDR3 region has the DNA TGTGCCAGCAGCACCCGTGAGGACGGCACAGATACGCAGTATTTT.

The chain carries TRBV24-1 and TRBJ2-1, with 11 bases lining up with TRBD2. The germline gives CDR1 KGHDR, CDR2 SFDVKD. Unmatched junction bases numbered 11, after V lost 4 bases and J lost 16 bases. The CDR3 spans 14 residues. CDR3 bases: TGTGCCACCAGTGACCTCTCTAGCGGGGGGCGTCAATTCTTC. Its translation is CATSDLSSGGRQFF.

J is TRBJ2-5 and V is TRBV2, with 7 bases that match TRBD2. The CDR3 is 14 amino acids. The ends lost 6 bases at V and 5 bases at J; junction bases unmatched: 9. In germline, CDR1 is SNHLY, CDR2 FYNNEI. DNA of the CDR3: TGTGCCAGCAGAGTTAGCGGGCTGTATGAGACCCAGTACTTC. Its translation: CASRVSGLYETQYF.

Notes on this clonotype: Possible read error: a much larger clone is one base away. The gene calls are TRBV6-5 and TRBJ2-1; 8 bases are shared with TRBD2. The CDR3 runs to 15 residues. V trimming: 6 bases; J trimming: 10 bases; junction bases outside the gene matches: 14. Germline CDR1 and CDR2: MNHEY and SVGAGI. The CDR3 DNA is TGTGCCAGCAGCTTGACTGCACTAGCGGTCGCAGAGCAGTTCTTC. It codes for CASSLTALAVAEQFF.

The chain couples TRBV28 to TRBJ2-2, with 9 bases that match TRBD2. The CDR3 totals 15 residues. V was clipped by 3 bases and J by 7 bases; unmatched bases: 6. Germline V gives CDR1 MDHEN, CDR2 SYDVKM. CDR3 protein: CASSFLSGSSGELFF. CDR3 bases: TGTGCCAGCAGTTTTCTTAGCGGGAGCAGCGGGGAGCTGTTTTTT.

The V call is TRBV4-3, the J call TRBJ2-1; possibly TRBD2 for D (5 bases). The V gene lost 0 bases and the J gene lost 4 bases, with 16 bases spanning the gap. The CDR3 loop spans 17 amino acids. Looked up from germline, CDR1 is LGHNA and CDR2 is YSLEER. CDR3 loop: CASSQEDDYLGYNEQFF. DNA for the CDR3: TGCGCCAGCAGCCAAGAGGACGACTACTTAGGATACAATGAGCAGTTCTTC.

This clonotype occurred a few times. Its ends do not fully match the called genes, so a read error is possible. J is TRBJ1-1 and V is TRBV12-3 or TRBV12-4; D is uncertain. This CDR3 is built from 13 residues. Here the CDR3 DNA reads TGTGCCAGCAGTTTTACTCGCAACAGTGAAGCTTTCTTT. Translated, it gives CASSFTRNSEAFF.

The chain couples TRBV20-1 to TRBJ1-2; a possible D gene is TRBD1 (5 bases). V lost 4 bases and J lost 0, with 21 bases in between. The CDR3 totals 17 residues. Looked up from germline, CDR1 is DFQATT and CDR2 is SNEGSKA (reference sequence). The CDR3 protein is CSATTEGGRDPNYGYTF. The CDR3 DNA reads as TGCAGTGCTACCACGGAGGGTGGGCGGGACCCTAACTATGGCTACACCTTC.

The rearrangement joins TRBV14 to TRBJ1-3; D gene uncertain. This CDR3 has 15 amino acids. V was cut by 1 base and J by 0 bases, with 7 bases left in between. The germline gives CDR1 SGHDN, CDR2 FVKESK. This CDR3 reads CASSQGGYSGNTIYF. CDR3 in DNA: TGTGCCAGCAGCCAAGGTGGATACTCTGGAAACACCATATATTTT.

This clonotype has a handful of counts. The chain uses TRBV11-2 and TRBJ2-2; D not resolved. The CDR3 length is 15 residues. Germline V gene sequence: CDR1 SGHAT, CDR2 FQNNGV. Trimming stripped 4 bases from V and 5 bases from J, with 14 bases between. The CDR3 is CASSSPRTRTGELFF. In nucleotides, the CDR3 is TGTGCCAGCAGCTCCCCCAGGACCCGGACCGGGGAGCTGTTTTTT.

The V call is TRBV5-6, the J call TRBJ2-2, with no clear D. V lost 0 bases, J lost 6 bases, and 9 bases lay in between. This CDR3 spans 14 amino acids. Germline values: CDR1 SGHDT, CDR2 YYEEEE. CDR3 residues: CASSLGLEAGELFF. In nucleotides, the CDR3 is TGTGCCAGCAGCTTGGGCCTAGAAGCCGGGGAGCTGTTTTTT.

The chain recombines TRBV20-1 with TRBJ2-2, with TRBD2 identical over 7 bases. Trimming at V came to 5 bases and at J to 8 bases, leaving 2 bases not matched to a gene. Germline V gene lookup returns CDR1 DFQATT and CDR2 SNEGSKA (reference sequence). The CDR3 has 11 amino acids. The CDR3: CSARGVGELFF. In DNA form, the CDR3 reads TGCAGTGCTCGGGGGGTGGGGGAGCTGTTTTTT.